A single sample is the source of the 28 T cell receptor beta chains below, sequenced in a study of shared clonotypes between healthy human individuals. The repertoire was sequenced with immunoSEQ multiplex PCR; TCRdb's copy has only in-frame clones and lacks some. The sample carries roughly 2 million clones, approximately 95% recorded once. Naivety among CD8 cells was defined by CD45RO negativity and positive CCR7 selection, thereby excluding terminally differentiated effector memory CD45RA+ cells. The sample was naive CD8+ T cells sorted from blood. These receptors all come from a man aged 18 to 29 in good health.

The J gene is TRBJ2-7, the V gene TRBV18, with D tentatively TRBD2 (5 bases). Deletions cut 4 bases from V and 0 bases from J, with 13 bases between. The CDR3 loop spans 15 amino acids. CDR1 is KGHSH and CDR2 is LQKENI in the germline V gene. The CDR3 DNA reads TGTGCCAGCTCACAAAGCGAGGGTAGCTCCTACGAGCAGTACTTC. The encoded protein is CASSQSEGSSYEQYF.

In the case of this clone: The same CDR3 arises from other DNA sequences in this sample as well. V and J are TRBV28 and TRBJ2-3; D gene unclear. This CDR3 region has 13 residues. V lost 3 bases, J lost 6 bases, and 10 bases lay in between. CDR1 is MDHEN, CDR2 SYDVKM, per germline. The CDR3 here is CASSFRVGDTQYF. The DNA of the CDR3 is TGTGCCAGCAGTTTCCGAGTGGGCGATACGCAGTATTTT.

The chain uses TRBV29-1 and TRBJ2-5; 8 bases match TRBD1. V lost 6 bases, J lost 10 bases, and 7 bases stayed unmatched. Germline CDR1 SQVTM, CDR2 ANQGSEA. This CDR3 spans 11 amino acids. CDR3 sequence reads: CSVQGASGQYF. CDR3 in DNA: TGCAGCGTGCAGGGGGCGAGCGGCCAGTACTTC.

The chain uses TRBV10-2 and TRBJ2-7; TRBD1 matches at 8 bases. Trimming cost V 8 bases and J 5 bases; bases outside gene matches: 8. Germline-derived CDR1 and CDR2 are WSHSY and SAAADI. The CDR3 is made up of 13 amino acids. As DNA, the CDR3 is TGCGCCAGCGATGACAGGGGTATTAACGAGCAGTACTTC. It codes for CASDDRGINEQYF.

This sequence joins TRBV19 and TRBJ2-2, with TRBD1 identical over 10 bases. CDR3 size: 15 residues. V lost 6 bases to trimming and J lost 4 bases; unmatched junction nucleotides: 5. Germline CDR1 is LNHDA and CDR2 is SQIVND (reference sequence). CDR3 sequence reads: CASSQWDRGTGELFF. CDR3 nucleotide sequence: TGTGCCAGTAGCCAATGGGACAGGGGCACCGGGGAGCTGTTTTTT.

The V gene is TRBV2, the J gene TRBJ2-3; 10 bases align to TRBD1. Germline loops: CDR1 SNHLY, CDR2 FYNNEI. Germline trimming cut 4 bases from V and 4 bases from J; bases unmatched to any gene: 5. The CDR3 has 15 residues. This CDR3 is CASSVSGQGADTQYF. The CDR3 DNA reads TGTGCCAGCAGTGTCAGTGGACAGGGGGCAGATACGCAGTATTTT.

The chain links TRBV28 to TRBJ2-1; D is uncertain. This CDR3 contains 11 residues. The germline gives CDR1 MDHEN, CDR2 SYDVKM. V dropped 11 bases and J dropped 9 bases, with 14 bases sitting between them. In nucleotides, the CDR3 is TGTGCCTGCTCTTCCGGTAGTGAGCAGTTCTTC. Protein sequence: CACSSGSEQFF.

The chain employs TRBV5-1 and TRBJ2-1; the match to TRBD2 covers 11 bases. The germline CDR1 and CDR2 sequences are SGHRS and YFSETQ. J lost 6 bases, V lost 5 bases, and 4 bases had no gene match. The CDR3 loop spans 14 amino acids. The CDR3 region has the DNA TGCGCCAGCAGTACTAGCGGGAGTGTCAATGAGCAGTTCTTC. It yields the protein CASSTSGSVNEQFF.

This rearrangement joins TRBV14 to TRBJ2-7; no clear D. Trimming removed 4 bases from V and 3 bases from J, with 16 bases in between. CDR3 length: 15 amino acids. Germline V gene lookup returns CDR1 SGHDN and CDR2 FVKESK. Here the CDR3 reads CASSPEMGPDYEQYF. CDR3 coding DNA: TGTGCCAGCAGCCCAGAGATGGGCCCAGACTACGAGCAGTACTTC.

The chain links TRBV7-9 to TRBJ1-3; unclear D gene. This CDR3 is built from 13 residues. Germline lookup yields CDR1 SEHNR and CDR2 FQNEAQ (reference sequence). V was shortened by 6 bases and J by 4 bases, with 10 bases between the two germline ends. The CDR3 spells CASSYLEGNTIYF. CDR3 nucleotides: TGTGCCAGCAGTTATCTTGAAGGAAACACCATATATTTT.

The chain combines TRBV6-5 with TRBJ1-2; weak D call: TRBD1 (6 bases). Trimming cost V 4 bases and J 4 bases, with 19 bases left between them. The CDR3 consists of 16 residues. CDR1 MNHEY and CDR2 SVGAGI come from the germline V gene. CDR3 DNA sequence: TGTGCCAGCAGTTTCAGGGGTATGACCTGGATCTATGGCTACACCTTC. Translating it yields CASSFRGMTWIYGYTF.

Turning to this clone: Sequence at one end of the junction differs from germline and may be a read error. V gene TRBV19 combines with J gene TRBJ1-5; D not resolved. The length of the CDR3 is 16 residues. Germline-derived CDR1 and CDR2 are LNHDA and SQIVND (reference sequence). The CDR3 region has the DNA TGTGCCAGTAGCATAGGCAGTTTTTGGGTCGATCAGCCCCAGCATTTT. Translation: CASSIGSFWVDQPQHF.

V is TRBV5-1 and J is TRBJ2-7; 8 nucleotides align to TRBD1. Per the germline V gene, CDR1 is SGHRS and CDR2 is YFSETQ. Trimming cost V 3 bases and J 2 bases; bases outside gene matches: 7. The CDR3 contains 15 residues. CDR3 DNA sequence: TGCGCCAGCAGCTCTGGACAGGGTCCTCCCTACGAGCAGTACTTC. It codes for CASSSGQGPPYEQYF.

The V gene is TRBV7-8, the J gene TRBJ2-7, with 8 bases that match TRBD2. CDR1 is SGHVS, CDR2 FQNEAQ, per germline. This CDR3 has 13 amino acids. Trimming took 4 bases from V and 3 from J; bases not matched to a gene: 2. Here the CDR3 DNA reads TGTGCCAGCAGCTCTCGGGGGGGCTACGAGCAGTACTTC. Translating gives CASSSRGGYEQYF. Using reference TRBV7-8 and TRBJ2-7 for the parts outside the CDR3, the full variable domain is GAGVSQSPRYKVAKRGQDVALRCDPISGHVSLFWYQQALGQGPEFLTYFQNEAQLDKSGLPSDRFFAERPEGSVSTLKIQRTQQEDSAVYLCASSSRGGYEQYFGPGTRLTVT.

This clone was detected once. This chain links TRBV6-6 with TRBJ1-3, with TRBD1 matching over 7 bases. After removal of 4 bases from V and 6 bases from J, the junction contained 9 bases not matched to a gene. The CDR3 is 15 residues long. CDR1 and CDR2 from the germline V gene are MNHNY and SVGAGI (reference sequence). The CDR3 nucleotides read TGTGCCAGCAGTTTGGCTACCGGGACAGAAAACACCATATATTTT. It specifies CASSLATGTENTIYF.

The chain has TRBV5-4 and TRBJ1-1, with D perhaps matching TRBD1 (6 bases). This CDR3 has 16 amino acids. Germline V gene sequence: CDR1 SGHNT, CDR2 YYREEE (reference sequence). V was cut by 4 bases and J by 4 bases, with 20 bases left in between. The CDR3 DNA follows: TGTGCCAGCAGCCCGGACATGGGGGGGGCCGGCACTGAAGCTTTCTTT. Protein: CASSPDMGGAGTEAFF.

This clone occurred a few times. The chain is built from TRBV27 and TRBJ2-7; no definite D call. This CDR3 has 14 residues. V was shortened by 8 bases and J by 1 base, with 15 bases between the two germline ends. From germline, CDR1 is MNHEY and CDR2 SMNVEV (reference sequence). In DNA form, the CDR3 reads TGTGCCAGCCGGGCCAGCCTCGGGTCCTACGAGCAGTACTTC. It specifies CASRASLGSYEQYF.

About this clone itself: Other DNA sequences of this sample code for an identical CDR3. The genes are TRBV11-2 and TRBJ1-4; unclear D gene. V dropped 5 bases and J dropped 7 bases, with 8 bases sitting between them. Germline CDR1 SGHAT, CDR2 FQNNGV. The CDR3 is 12 residues long. The CDR3 region is CASSRTGEKLFF. The CDR3 bases are TGTGCCAGCAGCCGAACGGGTGAAAAACTGTTTTTT. The complete variable domain, with remaining parts taken from reference TRBV11-2 and TRBJ1-4, reads EAGVAQSPRYKIIEKRQSVAFWCNPISGHATLYWYQQILGQGPKLLIQFQNNGVVDDSQLPKDRFSAERLKGVDSTLKIQPAKLEDSAVYLCASSRTGEKLFFGSGTQLSVL.

J is TRBJ1-5 and V is TRBV27; possibly TRBD1 for D (5 bases). Trimming left V 8 bases short and J 0 bases short, with 11 bases between. The germline V gene has CDR1 MNHEY and CDR2 SMNVEV (reference sequence). The CDR3 runs 14 residues. The CDR3 DNA sequence: TGTGCCAGCGGCCTGACAGTTAGCAATCAGCCCCAGCATTTT. Translation gives CASGLTVSNQPQHF.

Of note for this clone: The identical CDR3 is also encoded by other nucleotide sequences in the sample. The V call is TRBV7-9, the J call TRBJ2-2; D remains ambiguous. This CDR3 is built from 12 residues. Germline CDR1 reads SEHNR; CDR2 reads FQNEAQ (reference sequence). V lost 5 bases to trimming and J lost 5 bases, with 6 bases between them. The CDR3 sequence is CASSLTTGELFF. The CDR3, as DNA: TGTGCCAGCAGCCTGACAACCGGGGAGCTGTTTTTT. The variable domain in full, completed from reference TRBV7-9 and TRBJ2-2, reads DTGVSQNPRHKITKRGQNVTFRCDPISEHNRLYWYRQTLGQGPEFLTYFQNEAQLEKSRLLSDRFSAERPKGSFSTLEIQRTEQGDSAMYLCASSLTTGELFFGEGSRLTVL.

The chain recombines TRBV7-9 with TRBJ1-5; tentative D call: TRBD1 (5 bases). The CDR3 loop spans 14 amino acids. The V end lost 4 bases, the J end lost 2 bases, and 9 bases lay between the germline ends. Germline CDR1 reads SEHNR; CDR2 reads FQNEAQ (reference sequence). The CDR3, as DNA: TGTGCCAGCAGCTCCCTGACAGGCAATCAGCCCCAGCATTTT. This gives the protein CASSSLTGNQPQHF.

This rearrangement joins TRBV9 to TRBJ1-2; D call uncertain. This CDR3 is built from 15 residues. V gave up 0 bases and J gave up 8 bases, with 17 bases separating them. The germline V gene encodes CDR1 SGDLS and CDR2 YYNGEE. CDR3 nucleotide sequence: TGTGCCAGCAGCGTAGCCCTTAACTTGGATGGGGGCTACACCTTC. It specifies CASSVALNLDGGYTF.

The rearrangement uses TRBV5-6 and TRBJ2-7; TRBD1 might be the D (5 bases). V lost 2 bases and J 0 bases, leaving 12 bases between the germline ends. Germline CDR1 SGHDT, CDR2 YYEEEE. This CDR3 spans 15 amino acids. In nucleotides, the CDR3 is TGTGCCAGCAGCTTTCAGGGAAGGGGCTCCTACGAGCAGTACTTC. This encodes CASSFQGRGSYEQYF.

The V and J genes are TRBV2 and TRBJ1-4; D remains ambiguous. This CDR3 region has 13 residues. Trimming removed 7 bases at V and 6 bases at J, with 12 bases between. CDR1 SNHLY and CDR2 FYNNEI come from the germline V gene. This CDR3 reads CASKVQNDEKLFF. CDR3 nucleotide sequence: TGTGCCAGCAAGGTCCAGAACGATGAAAAACTGTTTTTT. The full variable domain, its missing parts supplied by reference TRBV2 and TRBJ1-4, is EPEVTQTPSHQVTQMGQEVILRCVPISNHLYFYWYRQILGQKVEFLVSFYNNEISEKSEIFDDQFSVERPDGSNFTLKIRSTKLEDSAMYFCASKVQNDEKLFFGSGTQLSVL.

This chain links TRBV27 with TRBJ1-5; no clear D gene. CDR1 MNHEY and CDR2 SMNVEV come from the germline V gene (reference sequence). V was trimmed by 2 bases and J by 0 bases, leaving 11 bases between them. The CDR3 spans 16 residues. The CDR3, as DNA: TGTGCCAGCAGTTTACACCCGGGCAGTAGCAATCAGCCCCAGCATTTT. Protein product: CASSLHPGSSNQPQHF.

This chain links TRBV7-9 with TRBJ2-7; D could derive from TRBD1 or TRBD2 (5 bases each). Germline V lookup: CDR1 SEHNR, CDR2 FQNEAQ (reference sequence). This CDR3 region has 12 residues. Deletions cut 5 bases from V and 6 bases from J, with 11 bases between. The CDR3 DNA follows: TGTGCCAGCAGCCAGAGGGGCGGCGAGCAGTACTTC. It encodes CASSQRGGEQYF.

V usage is TRBV6-1 and J usage is TRBJ1-2, with TRBD1 matching 9 bases. The CDR3 covers 15 residues. Per the germline V gene, CDR1 is MNHNS and CDR2 is SASEGT. The J segment lost 5 bases and the V segment lost 2 bases, leaving 6 bases of the junction unmatched. The CDR3: CASSEFPTGGYGYTF. CDR3 in DNA: TGTGCCAGCAGTGAATTCCCGACAGGGGGGTATGGCTACACCTTC.

The J gene is TRBJ2-7, the V gene TRBV29-1, with D perhaps matching TRBD2 (8 bases). V was cut by 7 bases and J by 5 bases, with 27 bases left in between. The CDR3 runs 16 residues. The germline V gene has CDR1 SQVTM and CDR2 ANQGSEA. CDR3 loop: CSALGEAGATGDEQYF. The DNA for the CDR3 is TGCAGCGCCCTAGGCGAAGCGGGGGCCACAGGGGACGAGCAGTACTTC.